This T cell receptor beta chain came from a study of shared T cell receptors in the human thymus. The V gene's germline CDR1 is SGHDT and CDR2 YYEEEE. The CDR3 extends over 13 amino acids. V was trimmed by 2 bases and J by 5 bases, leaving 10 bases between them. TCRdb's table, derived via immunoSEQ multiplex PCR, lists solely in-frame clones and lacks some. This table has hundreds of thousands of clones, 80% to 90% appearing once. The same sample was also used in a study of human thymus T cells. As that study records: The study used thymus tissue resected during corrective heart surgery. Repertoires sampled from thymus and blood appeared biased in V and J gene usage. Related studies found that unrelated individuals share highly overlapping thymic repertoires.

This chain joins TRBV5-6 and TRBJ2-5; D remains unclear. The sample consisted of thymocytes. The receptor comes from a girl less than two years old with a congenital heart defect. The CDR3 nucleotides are TGTGCCAGCAGCTTTAGCATCCGGGAGACCCAGTACTTC. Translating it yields CASSFSIRETQYF.